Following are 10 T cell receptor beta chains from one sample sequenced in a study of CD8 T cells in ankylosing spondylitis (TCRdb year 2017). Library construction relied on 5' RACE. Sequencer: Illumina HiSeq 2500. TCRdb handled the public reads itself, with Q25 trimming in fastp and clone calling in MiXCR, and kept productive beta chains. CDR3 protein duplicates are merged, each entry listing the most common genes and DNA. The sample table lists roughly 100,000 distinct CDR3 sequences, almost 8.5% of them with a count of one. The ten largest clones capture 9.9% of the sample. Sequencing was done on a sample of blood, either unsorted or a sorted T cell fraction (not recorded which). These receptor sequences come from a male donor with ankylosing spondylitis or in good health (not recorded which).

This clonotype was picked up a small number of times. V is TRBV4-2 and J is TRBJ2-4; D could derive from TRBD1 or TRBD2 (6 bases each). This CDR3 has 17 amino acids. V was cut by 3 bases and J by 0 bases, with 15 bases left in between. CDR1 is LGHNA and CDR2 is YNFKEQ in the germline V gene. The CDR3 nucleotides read TGTGCCAGCAGCCATAGTAGTCGGGGGCTAGCCAAAAACATTCAGTACTTC. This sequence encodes CASSHSSRGLAKNIQYF.

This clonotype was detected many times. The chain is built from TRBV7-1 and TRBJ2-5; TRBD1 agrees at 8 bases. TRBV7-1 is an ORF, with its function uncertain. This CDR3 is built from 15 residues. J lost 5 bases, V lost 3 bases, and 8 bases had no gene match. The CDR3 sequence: CASSSLRTGQETQYF. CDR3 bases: TGTGCCAGCAGCTCTCTTAGGACAGGGCAGGAGACCCAGTACTTC.

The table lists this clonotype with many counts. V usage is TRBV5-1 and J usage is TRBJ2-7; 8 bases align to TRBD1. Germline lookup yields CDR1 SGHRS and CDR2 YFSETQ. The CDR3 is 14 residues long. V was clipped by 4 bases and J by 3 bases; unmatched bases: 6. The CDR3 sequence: CASSGDRTIYEQYF. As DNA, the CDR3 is TGCGCCAGCAGCGGGGACAGGACTATCTACGAGCAGTACTTC.

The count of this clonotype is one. The chain's CDR3 is CASTLRQIYGYTF. CDR3 bases: TGTGCCAGCACCCTGAGGCAGATCTATGGCTACACCTTC. This chain joins TRBV12-3 or TRBV12-4 and TRBJ1-2; no clear D. Deletions cut 7 bases from V and 4 bases from J, with 13 bases between. The CDR3 is 13 amino acids.

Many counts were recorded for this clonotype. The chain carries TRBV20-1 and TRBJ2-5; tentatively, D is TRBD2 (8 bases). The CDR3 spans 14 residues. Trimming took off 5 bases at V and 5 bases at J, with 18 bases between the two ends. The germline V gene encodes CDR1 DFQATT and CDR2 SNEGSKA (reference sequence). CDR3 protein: CSASLAARGETQYF. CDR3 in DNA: TGCAGTGCTTCACTAGCGGCCAGGGGGGAGACCCAGTACTTC.

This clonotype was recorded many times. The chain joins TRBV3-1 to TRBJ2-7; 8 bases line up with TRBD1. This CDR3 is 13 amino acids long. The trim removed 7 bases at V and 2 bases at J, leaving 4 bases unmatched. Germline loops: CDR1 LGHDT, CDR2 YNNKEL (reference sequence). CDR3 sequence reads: CASKTGGAYEQYF. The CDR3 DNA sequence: TGTGCCAGCAAAACAGGGGGAGCCTACGAGCAGTACTTC.

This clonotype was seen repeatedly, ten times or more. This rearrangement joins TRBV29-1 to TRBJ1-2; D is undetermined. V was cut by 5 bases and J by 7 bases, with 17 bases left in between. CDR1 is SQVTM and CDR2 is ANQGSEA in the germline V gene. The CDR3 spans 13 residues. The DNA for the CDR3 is TGCAGCGTTCTGACGGGCTCCCTCTCTGGCTACACCTTC. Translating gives CSVLTGSLSGYTF.

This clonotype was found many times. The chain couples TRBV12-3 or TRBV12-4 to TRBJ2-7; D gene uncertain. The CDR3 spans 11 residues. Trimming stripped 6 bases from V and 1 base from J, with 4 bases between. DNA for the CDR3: TGTGCCAGCAGACGGTCCTACGAGCAGTACTTC. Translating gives CASRRSYEQYF.

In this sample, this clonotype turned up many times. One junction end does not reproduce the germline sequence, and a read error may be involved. CDR3 region: CASRHGSTSTDTQYF. The CDR3 DNA sequence: TGCGCCAGCAGACACGGGTCAACTAGCACAGATACGCAGTATTTT. V and J are TRBV27 and TRBJ2-3; D gene unclear. Germline loops: CDR1 MNHEY, CDR2 SMNVEV (reference sequence). The CDR3 has 15 residues.

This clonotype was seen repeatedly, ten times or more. The CDR3 here is CSAREPLNQPQHF. CDR3 nucleotides: TGCAGTGCTAGAGAACCCCTCAATCAGCCCCAGCATTTT. This chain uses TRBV20-1 with TRBJ1-5; D gene unclear. Germline V gives CDR1 DFQATT, CDR2 SNEGSKA (reference sequence). Trimming cost V 0 bases and J 3 bases, with 6 bases left between them. The CDR3 runs to 13 residues.